This TCR beta chain was identified in a study of cytomegalovirus exposure and HLA in healthy donors. The study's findings and limits: Follow-up analysis seemed to connect common viral pathogens with several of the most significant clusters identified. TCR beta chains associated with HLA were, in a later analysis, more clonally expanded than equally common others.

60 Vbeta and 13 Jbeta primers were used in PCR. The method was immunoSEQ multiplex PCR; TCRdb's version includes in-frame clones alone and lacks a portion of them. The data hold fewer than 200,000 clones, with 82% observed a single time. On this clone itself: Its specificity is unknown.

The germline gives CDR1 SEHNR, CDR2 FQNEAQ (reference sequence). The CDR3 loop spans 17 amino acids. V was pared by 4 bases and J by 8 bases, with 10 bases of the junction left unmatched. Source material: PBMCs. V gene TRBV7-9 combines with J gene TRBJ2-1; 14 nucleotides line up with TRBD2. This TCR came from a male donor in good health and CMV-seronegative. CDR3 nucleotides: TGTGCCAGCAGCTCGGGACTAGCGGGAGTTCATCACTATGAGCAGTTCTTC. Translating it yields CASSSGLAGVHHYEQFF. Using reference TRBV7-9 and TRBJ2-1 for the parts outside the CDR3, the full variable domain is DTGVSQNPRHKITKRGQNVTFRCDPISEHNRLYWYRQTLGQGPEFLTYFQNEAQLEKSRLLSDRFSAERPKGSFSTLEIQRTEQGDSAMYLCASSSGLAGVHHYEQFFGPGTRLTVL.